This TCR beta chain came from a study of blood T cell repertoires in COVID-19. Assay: immunoSEQ multiplex PCR; the TCRdb copy retains only in-frame clones and omits some. Of 300,000 to 350,000 clones in the sample, roughly 90% were seen once. The CDR3 totals 16 residues. The specimen was peripheral blood. The clonotype originates from a woman in her 70s with COVID-19, enrolled during active disease. The chain links TRBV21-1 to TRBJ2-2; TRBD1 is taken as the D call from the table, unchecked against the DNA. TRBV21-1 has pseudogene status. CDR3: CASSPPGQGSTGELFF. The CDR3, as DNA: TGTGCCAGCAGCCCCCCCGGACAGGGGTCCACCGGGGAGCTGTTTTTT.